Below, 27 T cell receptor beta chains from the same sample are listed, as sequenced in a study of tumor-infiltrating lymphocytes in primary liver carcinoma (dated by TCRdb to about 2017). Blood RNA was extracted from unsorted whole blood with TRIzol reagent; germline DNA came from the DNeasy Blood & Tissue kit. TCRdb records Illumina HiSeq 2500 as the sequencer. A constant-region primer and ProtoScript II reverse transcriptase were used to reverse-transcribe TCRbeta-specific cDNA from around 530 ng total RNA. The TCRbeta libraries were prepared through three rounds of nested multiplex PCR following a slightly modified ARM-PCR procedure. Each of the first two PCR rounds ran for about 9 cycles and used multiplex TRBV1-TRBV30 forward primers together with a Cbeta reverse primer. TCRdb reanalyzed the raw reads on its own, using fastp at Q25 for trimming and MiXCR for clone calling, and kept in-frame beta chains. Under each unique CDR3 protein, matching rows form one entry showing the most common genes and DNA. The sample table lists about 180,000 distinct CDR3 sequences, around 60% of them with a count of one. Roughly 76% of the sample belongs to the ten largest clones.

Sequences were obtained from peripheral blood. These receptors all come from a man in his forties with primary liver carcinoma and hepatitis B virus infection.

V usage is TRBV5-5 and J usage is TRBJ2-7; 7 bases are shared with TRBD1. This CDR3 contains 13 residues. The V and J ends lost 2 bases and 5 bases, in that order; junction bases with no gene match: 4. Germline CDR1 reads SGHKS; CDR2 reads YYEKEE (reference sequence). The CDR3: CASSLPTGDEQYF. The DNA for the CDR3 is TGTGCCAGCAGCTTACCCACAGGGGACGAGCAGTACTTC.

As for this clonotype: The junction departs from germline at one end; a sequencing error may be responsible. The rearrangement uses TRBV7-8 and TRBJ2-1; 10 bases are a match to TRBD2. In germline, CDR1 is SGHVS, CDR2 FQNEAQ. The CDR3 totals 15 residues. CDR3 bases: TGTGTCAGCAGCCCAGGACTAGCGGATTACATTGAGCAGTTCTTC. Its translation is CVSSPGLADYIEQFF. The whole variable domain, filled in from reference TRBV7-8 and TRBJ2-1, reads GAGVSQSPRYKVAKRGQDVALRCDPISGHVSLFWYQQALGQGPEFLTYFQNEAQLDKSGLPSDRFFAERPEGSVSTLKIQRTQQEDSAVYLCVSSPGLADYIEQFFGPGTRLTVL.

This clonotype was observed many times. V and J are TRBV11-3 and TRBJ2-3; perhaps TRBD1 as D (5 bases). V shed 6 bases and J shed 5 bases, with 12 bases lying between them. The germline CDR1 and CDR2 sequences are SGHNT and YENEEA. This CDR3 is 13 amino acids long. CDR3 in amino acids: CASSPQGGDTQYF. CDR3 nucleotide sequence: TGTGCCAGCAGTCCCCAGGGTGGAGATACGCAGTATTTT.

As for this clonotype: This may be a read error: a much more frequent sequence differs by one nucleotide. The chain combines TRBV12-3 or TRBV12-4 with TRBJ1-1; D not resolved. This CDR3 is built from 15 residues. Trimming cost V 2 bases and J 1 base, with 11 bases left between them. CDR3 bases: TGTGCCAGCAGTTTACCTCTGGCGGCGAACACTGAAGCTTTCTTT. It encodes CASSLPLAANTEAFF.

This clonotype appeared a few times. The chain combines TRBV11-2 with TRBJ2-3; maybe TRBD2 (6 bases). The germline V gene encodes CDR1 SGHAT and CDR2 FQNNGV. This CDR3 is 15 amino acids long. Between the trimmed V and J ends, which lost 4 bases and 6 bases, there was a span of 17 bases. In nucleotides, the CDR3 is TGTGCCAGCAGCTCCCTGACTAGTGGGATGGATACGCAGTATTTT. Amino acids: CASSSLTSGMDTQYF.

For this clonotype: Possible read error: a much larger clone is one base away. The CDR3 loop is CASSPVGQGSHEQYF. DNA for the CDR3: TGTGCCAGCAGCCCGGTGGGACAGGGGTCACACGAGCAGTACTTC. The chain is built from TRBV11-2 and TRBJ2-7; TRBD1 agrees at 10 bases. The CDR3 extends over 15 amino acids. V lost 5 bases, J lost 5 bases, and 9 bases stayed unmatched. In germline, CDR1 is SGHAT, CDR2 FQNNGV.

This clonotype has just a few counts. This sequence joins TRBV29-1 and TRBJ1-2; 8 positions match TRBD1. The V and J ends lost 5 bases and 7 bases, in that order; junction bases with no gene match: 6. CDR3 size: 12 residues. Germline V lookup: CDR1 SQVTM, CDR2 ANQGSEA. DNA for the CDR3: TGCAGCGTTCGACAGGGGATGAGTGGCTACACCTTC. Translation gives CSVRQGMSGYTF.

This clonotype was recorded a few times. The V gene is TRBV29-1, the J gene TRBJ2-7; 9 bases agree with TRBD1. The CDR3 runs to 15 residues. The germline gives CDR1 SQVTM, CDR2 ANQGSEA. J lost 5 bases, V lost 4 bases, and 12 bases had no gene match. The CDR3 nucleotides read TGCAGCGTTGCCCCGAGGACAGGGGCCGGGGACGAGCAGTACTTC. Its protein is CSVAPRTGAGDEQYF.

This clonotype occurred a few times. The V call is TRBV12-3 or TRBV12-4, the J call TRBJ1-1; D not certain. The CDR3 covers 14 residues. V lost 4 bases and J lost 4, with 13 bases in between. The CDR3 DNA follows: TGTGCCAGCAGTTCAAACGTATACAGCACTGAAGCTTTCTTT. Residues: CASSSNVYSTEAFF.

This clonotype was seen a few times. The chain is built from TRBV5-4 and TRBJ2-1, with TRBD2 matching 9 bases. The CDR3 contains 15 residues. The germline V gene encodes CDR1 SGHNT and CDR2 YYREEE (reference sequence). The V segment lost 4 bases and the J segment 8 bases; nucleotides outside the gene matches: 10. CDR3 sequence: CASSPGGGRAHEQFF. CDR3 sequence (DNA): TGTGCCAGCAGCCCCGGTGGCGGGAGGGCCCATGAGCAGTTCTTC.

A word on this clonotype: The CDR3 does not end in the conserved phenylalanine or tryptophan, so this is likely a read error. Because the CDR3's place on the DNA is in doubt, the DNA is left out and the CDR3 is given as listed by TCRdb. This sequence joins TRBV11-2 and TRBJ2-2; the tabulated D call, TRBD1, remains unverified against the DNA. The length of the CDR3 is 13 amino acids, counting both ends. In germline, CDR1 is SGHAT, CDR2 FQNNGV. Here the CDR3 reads CASSWDDSGELSC.

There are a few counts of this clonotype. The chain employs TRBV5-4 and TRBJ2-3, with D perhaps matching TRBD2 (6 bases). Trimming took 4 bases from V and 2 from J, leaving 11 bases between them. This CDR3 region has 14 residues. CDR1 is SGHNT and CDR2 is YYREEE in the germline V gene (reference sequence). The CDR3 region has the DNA TGTGCCAGCAGCCGTGGGGGGTTCACAGATACGCAGTATTTT. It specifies CASSRGGFTDTQYF.

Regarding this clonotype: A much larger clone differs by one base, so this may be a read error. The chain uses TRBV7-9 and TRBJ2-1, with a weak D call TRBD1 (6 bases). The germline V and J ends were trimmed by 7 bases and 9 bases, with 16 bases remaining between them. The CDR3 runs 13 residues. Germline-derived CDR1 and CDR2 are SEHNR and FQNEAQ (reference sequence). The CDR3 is CASNQGTSSEQFF. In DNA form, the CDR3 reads TGTGCCAGCAACCAGGGGACATCTAGTGAGCAGTTCTTC.

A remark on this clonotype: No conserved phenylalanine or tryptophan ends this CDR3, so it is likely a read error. CDR3 amino acids: CASRFGQGVNQPQHL. The CDR3, as DNA: TGTGCCAGCAGATTCGGACAGGGCGTTAATCAGCCCCAGCATTTA. This chain uses TRBV6-6 with TRBJ1-5, with 8 bases that match TRBD1. The germline V gene encodes CDR1 MNHNY and CDR2 SVGAGI (reference sequence). There are 15 residues in the CDR3. V shed 6 bases, J shed 4 bases, and the junction held 8 bases outside the gene matches.

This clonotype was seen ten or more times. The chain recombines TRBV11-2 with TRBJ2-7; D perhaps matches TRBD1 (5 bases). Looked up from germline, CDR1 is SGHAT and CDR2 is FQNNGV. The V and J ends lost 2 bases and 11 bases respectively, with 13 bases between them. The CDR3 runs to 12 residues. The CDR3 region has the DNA TGTGCCAGCAGCTTAAGGGGCAGCACGGAGTACTTC. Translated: CASSLRGSTEYF.

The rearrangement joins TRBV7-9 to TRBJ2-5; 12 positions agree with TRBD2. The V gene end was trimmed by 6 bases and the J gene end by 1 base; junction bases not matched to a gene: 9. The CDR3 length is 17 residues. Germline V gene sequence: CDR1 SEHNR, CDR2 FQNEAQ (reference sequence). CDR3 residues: CASSPKTSGSSQETQYF. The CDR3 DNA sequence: TGTGCCAGCAGTCCCAAGACTAGCGGGAGCAGCCAAGAGACCCAGTACTTC.

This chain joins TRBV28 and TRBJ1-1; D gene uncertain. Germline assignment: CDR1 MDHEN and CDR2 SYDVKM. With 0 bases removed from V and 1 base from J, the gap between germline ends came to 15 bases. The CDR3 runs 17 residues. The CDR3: CASSLWGLGHENTEAFF. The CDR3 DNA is TGTGCCAGCAGTTTATGGGGTTTAGGTCATGAGAACACTGAAGCTTTCTTT.

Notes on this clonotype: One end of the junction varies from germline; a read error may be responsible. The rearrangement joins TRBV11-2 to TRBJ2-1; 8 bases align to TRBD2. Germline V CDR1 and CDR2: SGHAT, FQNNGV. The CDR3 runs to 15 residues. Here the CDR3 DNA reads TGTGCCAGCAGCTTAGTGGGCGGGAGGATTAATGAACAGCTCTTC. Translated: CASSLVGGRINEQLF.

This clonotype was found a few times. The CDR3 loop reads CASSWTGANEKLFF. CDR3 DNA: TGTGCCAGCAGTTGGACAGGAGCTAATGAAAAACTGTTTTTT. The chain is built from TRBV12-3 or TRBV12-4 and TRBJ1-4; TRBD1 agrees at 7 bases. CDR3 length: 14 amino acids. The J segment lost 3 bases and the V segment lost 4 bases, leaving 2 bases of the junction unmatched.

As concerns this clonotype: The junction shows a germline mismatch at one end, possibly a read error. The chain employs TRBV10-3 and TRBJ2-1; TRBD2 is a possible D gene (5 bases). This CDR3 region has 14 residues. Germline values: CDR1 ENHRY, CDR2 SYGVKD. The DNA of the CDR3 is TGTGCCATCAGTGAGGGCGTAAGCGGCGATGAGCTGTTCTTC. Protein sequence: CAISEGVSGDELFF.

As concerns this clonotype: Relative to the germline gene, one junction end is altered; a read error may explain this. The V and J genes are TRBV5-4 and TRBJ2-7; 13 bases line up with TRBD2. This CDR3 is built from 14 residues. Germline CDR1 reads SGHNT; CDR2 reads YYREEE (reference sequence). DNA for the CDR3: TGTGCCAGAAGCACCACCGGACTAGCGGGGGAGCAGTATTTC. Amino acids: CARSTTGLAGEQYF.

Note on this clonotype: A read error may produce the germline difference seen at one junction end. The CDR3 reads CASSARLAGNYEQYF. The DNA for the CDR3 is TGTGCCAGCAGTGCCCGACTAGCGGGTAACTACGAGCAGTATTTC. The chain uses TRBV28 and TRBJ2-7; 10 nucleotides agree with TRBD2. The CDR3 length is 15 residues. Per the germline V gene, CDR1 is MDHEN and CDR2 is SYDVKM.

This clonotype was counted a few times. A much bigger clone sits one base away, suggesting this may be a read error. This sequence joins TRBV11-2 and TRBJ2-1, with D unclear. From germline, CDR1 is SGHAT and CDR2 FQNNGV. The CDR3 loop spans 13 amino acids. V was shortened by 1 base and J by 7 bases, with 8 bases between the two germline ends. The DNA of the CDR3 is TGTGCCAGCAGCTTAGTAGACGGGAATGAGCAGTTCTTC. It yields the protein CASSLVDGNEQFF. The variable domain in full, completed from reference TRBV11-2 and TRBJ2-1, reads EAGVAQSPRYKIIEKRQSVAFWCNPISGHATLYWYQQILGQGPKLLIQFQNNGVVDDSQLPKDRFSAERLKGVDSTLKIQPAKLEDSAVYLCASSLVDGNEQFFGPGTRLTVL.

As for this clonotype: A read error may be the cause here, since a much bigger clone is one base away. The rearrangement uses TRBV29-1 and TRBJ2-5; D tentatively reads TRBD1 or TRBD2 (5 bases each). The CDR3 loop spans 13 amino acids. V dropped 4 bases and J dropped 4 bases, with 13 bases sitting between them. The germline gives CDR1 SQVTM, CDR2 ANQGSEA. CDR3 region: CSVGEGQGETQYF. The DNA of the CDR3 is TGCAGCGTTGGTGAGGGGCAGGGAGAGACCCAGTACTTC.

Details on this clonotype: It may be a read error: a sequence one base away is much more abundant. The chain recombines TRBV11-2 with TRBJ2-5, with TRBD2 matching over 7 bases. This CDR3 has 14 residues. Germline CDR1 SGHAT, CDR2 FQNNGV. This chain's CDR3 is CVSSPGRVQETQYF. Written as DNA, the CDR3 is TGTGTCAGCAGCCCAGGGAGGGTCCAAGAGACCCAGTACTTC. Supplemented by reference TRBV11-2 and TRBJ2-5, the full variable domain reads EAGVAQSPRYKIIEKRQSVAFWCNPISGHATLYWYQQILGQGPKLLIQFQNNGVVDDSQLPKDRFSAERLKGVDSTLKIQPAKLEDSAVYLCVSSPGRVQETQYFGPGTRLLVL.

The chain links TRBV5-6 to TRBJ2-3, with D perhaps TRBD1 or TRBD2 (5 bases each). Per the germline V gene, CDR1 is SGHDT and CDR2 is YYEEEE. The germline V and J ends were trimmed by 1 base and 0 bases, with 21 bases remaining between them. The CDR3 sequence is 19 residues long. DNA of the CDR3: TGTGCCAGCAGCTTGTCCGGATCTGTAAGGGACGCCAGCACAGATACGCAGTATTTT. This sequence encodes CASSLSGSVRDASTDTQYF.

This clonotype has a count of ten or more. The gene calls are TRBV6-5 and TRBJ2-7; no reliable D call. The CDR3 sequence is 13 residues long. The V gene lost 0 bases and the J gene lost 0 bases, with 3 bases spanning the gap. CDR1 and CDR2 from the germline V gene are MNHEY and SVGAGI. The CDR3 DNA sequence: TGTGCCAGCAGTTACTCCAGCTCCTACGAGCAGTACTTC. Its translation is CASSYSSSYEQYF.